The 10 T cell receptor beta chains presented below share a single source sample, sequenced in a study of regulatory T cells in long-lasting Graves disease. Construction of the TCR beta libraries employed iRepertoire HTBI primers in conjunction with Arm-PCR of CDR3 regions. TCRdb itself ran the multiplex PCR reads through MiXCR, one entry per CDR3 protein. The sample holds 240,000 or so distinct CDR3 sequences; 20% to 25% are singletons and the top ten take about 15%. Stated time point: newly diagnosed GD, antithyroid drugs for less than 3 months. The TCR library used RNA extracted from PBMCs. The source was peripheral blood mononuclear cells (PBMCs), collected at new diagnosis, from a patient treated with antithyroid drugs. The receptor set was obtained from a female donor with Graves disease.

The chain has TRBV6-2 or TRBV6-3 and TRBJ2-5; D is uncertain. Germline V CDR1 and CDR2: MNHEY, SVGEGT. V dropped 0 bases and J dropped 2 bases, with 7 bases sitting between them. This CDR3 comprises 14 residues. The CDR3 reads CASSYSSGQETQYF. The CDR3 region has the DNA TGTGCCAGCAGTTACTCTTCCGGACAAGAGACCCAGTACTTC.

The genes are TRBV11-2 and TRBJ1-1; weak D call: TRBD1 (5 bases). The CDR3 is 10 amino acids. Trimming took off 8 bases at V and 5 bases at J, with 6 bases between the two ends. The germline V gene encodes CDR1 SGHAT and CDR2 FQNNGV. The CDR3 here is CASRGTEAFF. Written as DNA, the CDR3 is TGTGCCAGCCGGGGGACTGAAGCTTTCTTT.

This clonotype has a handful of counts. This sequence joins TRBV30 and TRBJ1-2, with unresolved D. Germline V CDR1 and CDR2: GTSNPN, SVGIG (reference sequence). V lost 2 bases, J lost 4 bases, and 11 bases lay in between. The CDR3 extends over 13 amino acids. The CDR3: CAWSITESYGYTF. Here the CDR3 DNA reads TGTGCCTGGAGTATCACAGAGTCCTATGGCTACACCTTC.

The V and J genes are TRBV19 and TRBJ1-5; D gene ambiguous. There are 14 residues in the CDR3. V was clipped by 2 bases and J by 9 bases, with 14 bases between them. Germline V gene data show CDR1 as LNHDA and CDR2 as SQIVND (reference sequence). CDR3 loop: CASSINVHPGPQHF. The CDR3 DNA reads TGTGCCAGTAGTATAAATGTACACCCAGGGCCCCAGCATTTT.

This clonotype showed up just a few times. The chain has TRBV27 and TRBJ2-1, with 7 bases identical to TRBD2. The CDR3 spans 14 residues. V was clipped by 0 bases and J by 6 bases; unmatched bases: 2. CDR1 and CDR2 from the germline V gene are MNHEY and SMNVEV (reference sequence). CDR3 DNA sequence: TGTGCCAGCAGTTTATCGCGGGGGTTCAATGAGCAGTTCTTC. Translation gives CASSLSRGFNEQFF.

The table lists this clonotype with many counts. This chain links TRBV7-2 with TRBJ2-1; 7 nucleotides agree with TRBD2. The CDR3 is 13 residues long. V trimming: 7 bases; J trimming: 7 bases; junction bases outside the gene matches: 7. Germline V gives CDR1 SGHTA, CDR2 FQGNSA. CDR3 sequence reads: CASKRALANEQFF. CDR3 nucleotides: TGTGCCAGCAAACGGGCACTAGCGAATGAGCAGTTCTTC.

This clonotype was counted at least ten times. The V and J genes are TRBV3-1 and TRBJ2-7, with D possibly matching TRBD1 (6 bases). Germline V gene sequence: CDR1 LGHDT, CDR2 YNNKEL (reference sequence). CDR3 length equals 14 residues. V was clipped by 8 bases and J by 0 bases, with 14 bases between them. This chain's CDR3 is CASSWGPRSYEQYF. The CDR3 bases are TGTGCCAGCTCCTGGGGGCCCCGCTCCTACGAGCAGTACTTC.

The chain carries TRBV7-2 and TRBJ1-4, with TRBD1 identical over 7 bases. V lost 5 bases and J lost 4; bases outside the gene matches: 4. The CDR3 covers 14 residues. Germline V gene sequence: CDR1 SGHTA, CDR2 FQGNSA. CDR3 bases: TGTGCCAGCAGCAAACAGGGGATTAATGAAAAACTGTTTTTT. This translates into CASSKQGINEKLFF. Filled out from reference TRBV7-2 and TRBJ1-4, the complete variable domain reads GAGVSQSPSNKVTEKGKDVELRCDPISGHTALYWYRQSLGQGLEFLIYFQGNSAPDKSGLPSDRFSAERTGGSVSTLTIQRTQQEDSAVYLCASSKQGINEKLFFGSGTQLSVL.

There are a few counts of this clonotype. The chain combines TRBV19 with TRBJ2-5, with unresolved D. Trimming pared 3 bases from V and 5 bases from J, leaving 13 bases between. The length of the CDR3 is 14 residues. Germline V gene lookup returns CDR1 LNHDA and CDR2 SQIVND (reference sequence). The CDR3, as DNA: TGTGCCAGTAGTATTACGACATCGTCGGAGACCCAGTACTTC. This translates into CASSITTSSETQYF.

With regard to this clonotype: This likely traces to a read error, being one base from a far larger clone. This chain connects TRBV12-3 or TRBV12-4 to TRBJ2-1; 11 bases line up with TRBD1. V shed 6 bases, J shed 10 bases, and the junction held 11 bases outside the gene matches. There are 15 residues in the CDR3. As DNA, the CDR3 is TGTGCCAGCAGCCACGGGACAGGGGGTTCCTACGAGCAGTTCTTC. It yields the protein CASSHGTGGSYEQFF.